This T cell receptor (beta chain) was captured in a study of cytomegalovirus exposure and HLA in healthy donors. The CDR3 has 14 residues. CDR1 MRHNA and CDR2 SNTAGT come from the germline V gene. V was trimmed by 9 bases and J by 6 bases, leaving 18 bases between them. With 60 Vbeta and 13 Jbeta primers, the PCR was carried out. The method was immunoSEQ multiplex PCR; TCRdb's version includes in-frame clones alone and lacks a portion of them. The table lists some 170,000 clones, approximately 80% of them singletons, with around 9.8% in the top ten. Sequenced sample: PBMCs. The V gene is TRBV6-4, the J gene TRBJ1-5; D unresolved. The sequence was obtained from a man aged 18 to 29 in good health and CMV-seropositive. The CDR3, as DNA: TGTGCCAGTTCCCAGGAGGCCCGGGGTCAGCCCCAGCATTTT. It translates to CASSQEARGQPQHF.